Each of the 11 T cell receptor beta chains below was sequenced from the same sample in a study of blood T cell repertoires in COVID-19. Method: immunoSEQ multiplex PCR; TCRdb's copy keeps in-frame clones and lacks some. This sample has around 200,000 clones, with around nine tenths found just once. Sequenced: peripheral blood. The receptor source for this set is a man between 60 and 75 years old who had recovered from COVID-19.

The rearrangement links TRBV27 to TRBJ1-4; D unresolved. The germline V gene encodes CDR1 MNHEY and CDR2 SMNVEV (reference sequence). V was clipped by 6 bases and J by 5 bases, with 25 bases between them. This CDR3 region has 18 residues. The DNA for the CDR3 is TGTGCCAGCAGAAAGACTCCCAACACGGGAGTTAGGAATGAAAAACTGTTTTTT. Translated: CASRKTPNTGVRNEKLFF.

The gene calls are TRBV5-1 and TRBJ1-5, with 7 bases matching TRBD1. CDR3 size: 16 residues. Germline values: CDR1 SGHRS, CDR2 YFSETQ. V lost 4 bases and J lost 2; bases outside the gene matches: 9. The CDR3 loop reads CASSAEAGTGNQPQHF. The CDR3 DNA reads as TGCGCCAGCAGCGCCGAGGCCGGGACAGGCAATCAGCCCCAGCATTTT.

This clone was seen a handful of times. The chain employs TRBV7-3 and TRBJ2-7; D is possibly TRBD1 (6 bases). Germline lookup yields CDR1 SGHTA and CDR2 FQGTGA. V dropped 5 bases and J dropped 7 bases, with 18 bases sitting between them. This CDR3 spans 14 amino acids. The CDR3 DNA follows: TGTGCCAGCAGCAACTGGAGGCAGGGGCGTGAGCAGTACTTC. The encoded protein is CASSNWRQGREQYF.

The V and J genes are TRBV29-1 and TRBJ2-1; D uncertain. The CDR3 extends over 10 amino acids. Trimming took 5 bases from V and 3 from J, leaving 2 bases between them. Germline assignment: CDR1 SQVTM and CDR2 ANQGSEA. The CDR3 DNA reads as TGCAGCGTTTACTACAATGAGCAGTTCTTC. Protein sequence: CSVYYNEQFF.

The V and J genes are TRBV12-3 or TRBV12-4 and TRBJ2-7; maybe TRBD2 (7 bases). Trimming removed 5 bases at V and 6 bases at J, with 14 bases between. The CDR3 has 13 residues. The DNA for the CDR3 is TGTGCCAGCAGTGTCGGAGGGGGGGGCGAGCAGTACTTC. Its protein product is CASSVGGGGEQYF.

V is TRBV3-1 (or the pseudogene TRBV3-2) and J is TRBJ2-7; D perhaps matches TRBD1 (5 bases). Germline assignment: CDR1 LGHDT and CDR2 YNNKEL (reference sequence). Trimming stripped 2 bases from V and 5 bases from J, with 13 bases between. The CDR3 has 14 amino acids. CDR3 coding DNA: TGTGCCAGCAGCCAAATGACAGAATGGGACGAGCAGTACTTC. This codes for CASSQMTEWDEQYF.

The chain recombines TRBV9 with TRBJ2-7; 15 bases are shared with TRBD2. With 4 bases clipped from V and 3 bases from J, the junction kept 5 bases outside the gene matches. This CDR3 has 16 residues. Germline loops: CDR1 SGDLS, CDR2 YYNGEE. The CDR3 sequence is CASSIGLAGGYYEQYF. The CDR3 coding sequence is TGTGCCAGCAGCATCGGACTAGCGGGAGGGTACTACGAGCAGTACTTC.

This rearrangement joins TRBV6-5 to TRBJ1-6, with 7 bases that match TRBD1. The CDR3 consists of 15 residues. Germline assignment: CDR1 MNHEY and CDR2 SVGAGI. V was pared by 7 bases and J by 8 bases, with 11 bases of the junction left unmatched. CDR3 nucleotides: TGTGCCAGCAATCGCCGGGACAGAGATTATTCACCCCTCCACTTT. Its protein is CASNRRDRDYSPLHF.

The gene calls are TRBV19 and TRBJ2-4; TRBD2 is a possible D gene (6 bases). Germline V lookup: CDR1 LNHDA, CDR2 SQIVND (reference sequence). The CDR3 runs to 13 residues. With 5 bases removed from V and 7 bases from J, the gap between germline ends came to 12 bases. The CDR3 spells CASSLYGGNIQYF. The CDR3 DNA reads TGTGCCAGTAGTCTCTACGGGGGTAACATTCAGTACTTC.

V and J are TRBV5-4 and TRBJ2-1; the match to TRBD1 covers 8 bases. The CDR3 runs to 14 residues. Germline V gene data show CDR1 as SGHNT and CDR2 as YYREEE (reference sequence). Trimming took 3 bases from V and 8 from J; bases not matched to a gene: 7. CDR3 region: CASSYETGAYEQFF. CDR3 sequence (DNA): TGTGCCAGCAGCTACGAGACAGGGGCTTATGAGCAGTTCTTC. The variable domain in full, with the rest retrieved from reference TRBV5-4 and TRBJ2-1, is ETGVTQSPTHLIKTRGQQVTLRCSSQSGHNTVSWYQQALGQGPQFIFQYYREEENGRGNFPPRFSGLQFPNYSSELNVNALELDDSALYLCASSYETGAYEQFFGPGTRLTVL.

The table lists this clone with many counts. The chain joins TRBV7-7 to TRBJ2-5; 9 bases fit TRBD2. The V and J ends lost 3 bases and 5 bases, in that order; junction bases with no gene match: 4. The length of the CDR3 is 14 residues. Germline lookup yields CDR1 SSHAT and CDR2 FNYEAQ (reference sequence). The CDR3 bases are TGTGCCAGCAGCTTGCGGGGGGGCACGGAGACCCAGTACTTC. It codes for CASSLRGGTETQYF.